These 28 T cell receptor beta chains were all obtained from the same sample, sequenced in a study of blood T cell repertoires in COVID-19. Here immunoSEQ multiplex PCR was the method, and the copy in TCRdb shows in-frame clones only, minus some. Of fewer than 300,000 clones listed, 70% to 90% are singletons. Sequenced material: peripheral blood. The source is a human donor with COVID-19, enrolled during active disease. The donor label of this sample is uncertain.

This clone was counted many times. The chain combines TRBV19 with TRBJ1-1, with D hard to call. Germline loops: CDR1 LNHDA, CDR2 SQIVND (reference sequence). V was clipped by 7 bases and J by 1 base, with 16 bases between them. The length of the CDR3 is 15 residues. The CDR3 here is CASTTILDSNTEAFF. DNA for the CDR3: TGTGCCAGTACAACGATACTAGATTCGAACACTGAAGCTTTCTTT.

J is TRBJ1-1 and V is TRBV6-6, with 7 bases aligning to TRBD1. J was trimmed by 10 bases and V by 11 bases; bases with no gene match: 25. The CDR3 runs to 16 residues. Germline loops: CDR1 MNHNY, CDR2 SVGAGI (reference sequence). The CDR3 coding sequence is TGTGCCGTGACAGGGCGAGTGATGGCCCCAGCCTTGGGAGCTTTCTTT. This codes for CAVTGRVMAPALGAFF.

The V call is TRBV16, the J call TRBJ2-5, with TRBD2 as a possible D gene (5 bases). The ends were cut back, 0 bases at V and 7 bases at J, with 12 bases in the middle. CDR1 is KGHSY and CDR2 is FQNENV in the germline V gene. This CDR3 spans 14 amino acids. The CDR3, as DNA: TGTGCCAGCAGCCAATCCGGGGTTGTTGGGACCCAGTACTTC. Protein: CASSQSGVVGTQYF.

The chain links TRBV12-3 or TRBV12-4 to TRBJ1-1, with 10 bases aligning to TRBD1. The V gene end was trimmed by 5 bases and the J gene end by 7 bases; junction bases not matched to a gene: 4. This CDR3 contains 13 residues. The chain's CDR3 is CASSQTGGLEAFF. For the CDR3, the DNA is TGTGCCAGCAGTCAGACAGGGGGCCTTGAAGCTTTCTTT.

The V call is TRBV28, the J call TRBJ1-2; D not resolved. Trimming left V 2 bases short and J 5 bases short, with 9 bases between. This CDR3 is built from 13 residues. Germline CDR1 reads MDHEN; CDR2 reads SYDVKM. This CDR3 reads CASSLVRGYGYTF. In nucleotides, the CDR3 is TGTGCCAGCAGTTTAGTCCGGGGATATGGCTACACCTTC.

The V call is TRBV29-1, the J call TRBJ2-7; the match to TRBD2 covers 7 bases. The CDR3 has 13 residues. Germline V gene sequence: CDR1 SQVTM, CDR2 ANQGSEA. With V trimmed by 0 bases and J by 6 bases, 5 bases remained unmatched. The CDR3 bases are TGCAGCGTTGAAGATTCCGGGGGGACCGAGCAGTACTTC. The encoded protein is CSVEDSGGTEQYF.

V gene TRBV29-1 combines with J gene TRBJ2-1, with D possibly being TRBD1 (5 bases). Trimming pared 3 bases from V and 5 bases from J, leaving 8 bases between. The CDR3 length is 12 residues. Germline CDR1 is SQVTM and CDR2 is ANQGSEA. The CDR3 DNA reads TGCAGCGTTGACAGGGCCCACAATGAGCAGTTCTTC. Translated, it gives CSVDRAHNEQFF.

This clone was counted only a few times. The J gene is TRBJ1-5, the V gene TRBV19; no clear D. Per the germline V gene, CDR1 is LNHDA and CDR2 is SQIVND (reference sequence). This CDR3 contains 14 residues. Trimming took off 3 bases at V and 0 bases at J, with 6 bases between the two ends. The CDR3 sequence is CASSMADSNQPQHF. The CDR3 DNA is TGTGCCAGTAGTATGGCAGATAGCAATCAGCCCCAGCATTTT.

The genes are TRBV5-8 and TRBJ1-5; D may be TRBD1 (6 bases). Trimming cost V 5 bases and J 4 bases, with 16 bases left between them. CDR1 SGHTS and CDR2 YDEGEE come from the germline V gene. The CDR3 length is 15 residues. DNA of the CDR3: TGTGCCAGCAGTTTCCAGGGGCTTTCGAATCAGCCCCAGCATTTT. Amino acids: CASSFQGLSNQPQHF.

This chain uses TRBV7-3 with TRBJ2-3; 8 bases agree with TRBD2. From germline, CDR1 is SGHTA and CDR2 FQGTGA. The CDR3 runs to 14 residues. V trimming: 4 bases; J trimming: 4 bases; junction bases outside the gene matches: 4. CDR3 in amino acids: CASSSGLAPDTQYF. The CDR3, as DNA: TGTGCCAGCAGCTCCGGACTAGCCCCAGATACGCAGTATTTT.

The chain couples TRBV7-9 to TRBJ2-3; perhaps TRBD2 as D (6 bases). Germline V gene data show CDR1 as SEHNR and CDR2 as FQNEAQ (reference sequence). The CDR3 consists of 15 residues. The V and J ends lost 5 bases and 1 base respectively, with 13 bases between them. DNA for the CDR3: TGTGCCAGCAGCCCATCCGGGGGAGGCACAGATACGCAGTATTTT. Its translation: CASSPSGGGTDTQYF.

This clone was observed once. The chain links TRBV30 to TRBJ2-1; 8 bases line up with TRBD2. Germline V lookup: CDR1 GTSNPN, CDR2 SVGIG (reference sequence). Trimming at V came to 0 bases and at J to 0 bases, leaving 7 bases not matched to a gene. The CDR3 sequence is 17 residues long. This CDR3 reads CAWSVTGGLSSYNEQFF. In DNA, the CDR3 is TGTGCCTGGAGTGTGACGGGAGGGCTTTCCTCCTACAATGAGCAGTTCTTC. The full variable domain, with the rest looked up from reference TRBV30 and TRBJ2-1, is SQTIHQWPATLVQPVGSPLSLECTVEGTSNPNLYWYRQAAGRGLQLLFYSVGIGQISSEVPQNLSASRPQDRQFILSSKKLLLSDSGFYLCAWSVTGGLSSYNEQFFGPGTRLTVL.

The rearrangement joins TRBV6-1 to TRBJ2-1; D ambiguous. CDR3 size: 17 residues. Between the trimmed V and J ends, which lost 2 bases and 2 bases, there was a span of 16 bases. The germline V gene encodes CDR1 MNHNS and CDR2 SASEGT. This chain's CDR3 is CASSERNAYYPYNEQFF. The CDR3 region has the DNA TGTGCCAGCAGTGAACGGAACGCGTACTATCCCTACAATGAGCAGTTCTTC.

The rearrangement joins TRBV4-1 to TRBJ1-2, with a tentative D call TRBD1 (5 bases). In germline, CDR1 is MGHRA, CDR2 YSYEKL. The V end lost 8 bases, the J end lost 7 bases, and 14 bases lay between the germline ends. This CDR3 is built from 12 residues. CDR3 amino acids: CASGLGGGGYTF. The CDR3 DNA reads TGCGCCAGCGGCCTCGGGGGGGGTGGCTACACCTTC.

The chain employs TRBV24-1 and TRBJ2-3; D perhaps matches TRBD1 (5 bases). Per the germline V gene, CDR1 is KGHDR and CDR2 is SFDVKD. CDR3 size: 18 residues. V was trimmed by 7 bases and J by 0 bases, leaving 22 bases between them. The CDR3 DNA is TGTGCCACCAGCGGAGCCGCCCTCTGGGGCGGTAGCACAGATACGCAGTATTTT. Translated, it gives CATSGAALWGGSTDTQYF.

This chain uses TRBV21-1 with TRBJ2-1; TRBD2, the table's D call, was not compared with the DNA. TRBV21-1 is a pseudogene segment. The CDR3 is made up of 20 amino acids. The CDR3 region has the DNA TGTGCCAGCAGCACAGGGGAGGGACTAGCGGGAGGGGACTCCTACAATGAGCAGTTCTTC. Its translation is CASSTGEGLAGGDSYNEQFF.

The CDR3 sequence: CASRRVSGTEANEQFF. The DNA for the CDR3 is TGTGCCAGCAGACGGGTCTCCGGGACAGAAGCCAATGAGCAGTTCTTC. The gene calls are TRBV28 and TRBJ2-1; 7 bases are shared with TRBD1. The CDR3 extends over 16 amino acids. The germline CDR1 and CDR2 sequences are MDHEN and SYDVKM. V lost 6 bases, J lost 6 bases, and 14 bases stayed unmatched.

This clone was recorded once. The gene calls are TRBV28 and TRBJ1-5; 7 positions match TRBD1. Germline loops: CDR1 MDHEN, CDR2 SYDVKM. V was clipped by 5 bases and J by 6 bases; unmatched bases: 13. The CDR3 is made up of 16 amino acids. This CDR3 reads CASSLPRGQGVQPQHF. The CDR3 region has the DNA TGTGCCAGCAGTCTGCCCCGTGGGCAGGGGGTTCAGCCCCAGCATTTT.

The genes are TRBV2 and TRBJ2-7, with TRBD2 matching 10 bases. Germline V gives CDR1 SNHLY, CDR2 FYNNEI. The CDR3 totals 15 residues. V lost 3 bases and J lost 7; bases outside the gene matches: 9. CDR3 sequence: CASSEIARGLAEQYF. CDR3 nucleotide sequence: TGTGCCAGCAGTGAGATTGCCAGGGGACTAGCGGAGCAGTACTTC.

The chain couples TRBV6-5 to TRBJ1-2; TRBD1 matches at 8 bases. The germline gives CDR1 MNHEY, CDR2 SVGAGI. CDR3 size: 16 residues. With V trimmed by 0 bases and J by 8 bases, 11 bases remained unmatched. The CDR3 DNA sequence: TGTGCCAGCAGTTACTCGAGCCGGAGGACAGGGAACGGCTACACCTTC. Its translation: CASSYSSRRTGNGYTF.

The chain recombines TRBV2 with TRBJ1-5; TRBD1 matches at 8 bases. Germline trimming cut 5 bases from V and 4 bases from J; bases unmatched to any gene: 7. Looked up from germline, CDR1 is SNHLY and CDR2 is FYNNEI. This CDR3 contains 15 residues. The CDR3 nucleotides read TGTGCCAGCAGTTCGGACAGGGTCTTTAATCAGCCCCAGCATTTT. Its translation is CASSSDRVFNQPQHF.

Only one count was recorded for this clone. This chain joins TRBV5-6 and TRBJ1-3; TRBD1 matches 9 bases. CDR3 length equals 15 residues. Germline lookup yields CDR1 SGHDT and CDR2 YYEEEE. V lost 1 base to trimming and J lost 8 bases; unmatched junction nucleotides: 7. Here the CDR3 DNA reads TGTGCCAGCAGCTTGTATGTGACAGGGGGAGACACCATATATTTT. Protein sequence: CASSLYVTGGDTIYF. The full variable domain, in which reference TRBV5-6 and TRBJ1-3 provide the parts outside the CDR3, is DAGVTQSPTHLIKTRGQQVTLRCSPKSGHDTVSWYQQALGQGPQFIFQYYEEEERQRGNFPDRFSGHQFPNYSSELNVNALLLGDSALYLCASSLYVTGGDTIYFGEGSWLTVV.

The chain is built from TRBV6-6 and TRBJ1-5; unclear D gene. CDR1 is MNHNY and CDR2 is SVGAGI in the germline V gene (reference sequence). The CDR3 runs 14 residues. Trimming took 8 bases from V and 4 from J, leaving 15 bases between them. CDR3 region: CASYLGSKNQPQHF. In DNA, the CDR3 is TGTGCCAGCTACCTGGGCAGCAAGAATCAGCCCCAGCATTTT.

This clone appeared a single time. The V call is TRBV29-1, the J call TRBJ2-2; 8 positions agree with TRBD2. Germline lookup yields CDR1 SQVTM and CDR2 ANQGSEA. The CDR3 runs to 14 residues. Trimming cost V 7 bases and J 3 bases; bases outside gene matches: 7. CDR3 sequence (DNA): TGCAGCGCCCAAGGACTAGCCGACACCGGGGAGCTGTTTTTT. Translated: CSAQGLADTGELFF.

The CDR3 nucleotides are TGTGCCAGCAGCGACAGAAGAATCTCCTACAATGAGCAGTTCTTC. It encodes CASSDRRISYNEQFF. This chain joins TRBV6-5 and TRBJ2-1; maybe TRBD1 (5 bases). Germline V gene sequence: CDR1 MNHEY, CDR2 SVGAGI. This CDR3 is 15 amino acids long. Trimming left V 6 bases short and J 0 bases short, with 12 bases between.

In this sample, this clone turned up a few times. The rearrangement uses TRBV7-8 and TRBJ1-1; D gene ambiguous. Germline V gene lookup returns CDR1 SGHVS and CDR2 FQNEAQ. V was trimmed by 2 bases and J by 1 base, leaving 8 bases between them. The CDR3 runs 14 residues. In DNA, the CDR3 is TGTGCCAGCAGCTTACGGGAAGGGAACACTGAAGCTTTCTTT. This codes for CASSLREGNTEAFF.

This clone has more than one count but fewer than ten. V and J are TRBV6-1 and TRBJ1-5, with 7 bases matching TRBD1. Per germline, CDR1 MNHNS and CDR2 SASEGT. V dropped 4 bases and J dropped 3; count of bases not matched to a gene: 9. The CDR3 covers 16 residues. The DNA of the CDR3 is TGTGCCAGCAGTGGGGGGACAGCCTGGGACAATCAGCCCCAGCATTTT. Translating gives CASSGGTAWDNQPQHF.

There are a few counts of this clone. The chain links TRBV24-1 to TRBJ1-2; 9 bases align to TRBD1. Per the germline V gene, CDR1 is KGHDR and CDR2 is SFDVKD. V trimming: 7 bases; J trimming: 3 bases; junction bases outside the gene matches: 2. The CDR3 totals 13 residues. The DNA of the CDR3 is TGTGCCACCAGACAGGGGGCTTACTATGGCTACACCTTC. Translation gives CATRQGAYYGYTF.